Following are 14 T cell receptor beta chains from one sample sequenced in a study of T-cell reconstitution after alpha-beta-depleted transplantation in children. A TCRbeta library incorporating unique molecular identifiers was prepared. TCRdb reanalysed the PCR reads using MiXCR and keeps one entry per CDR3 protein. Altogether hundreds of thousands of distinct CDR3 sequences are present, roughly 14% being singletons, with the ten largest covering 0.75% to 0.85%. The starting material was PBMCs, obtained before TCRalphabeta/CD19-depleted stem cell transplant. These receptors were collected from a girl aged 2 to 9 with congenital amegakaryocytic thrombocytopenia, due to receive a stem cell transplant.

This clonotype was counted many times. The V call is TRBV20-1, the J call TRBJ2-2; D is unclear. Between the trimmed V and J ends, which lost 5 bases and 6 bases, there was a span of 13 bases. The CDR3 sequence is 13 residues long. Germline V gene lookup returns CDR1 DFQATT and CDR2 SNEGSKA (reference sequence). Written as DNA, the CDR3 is TGCAGTGCTGGGAAGCTGTCCCCCGGGGAGCTGTTTTTT. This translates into CSAGKLSPGELFF.

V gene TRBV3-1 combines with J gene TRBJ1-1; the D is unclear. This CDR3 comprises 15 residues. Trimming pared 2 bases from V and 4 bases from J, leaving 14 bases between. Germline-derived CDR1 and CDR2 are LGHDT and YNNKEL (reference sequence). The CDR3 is CASSQSSGWGTEAFF. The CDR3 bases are TGTGCCAGCAGCCAATCCTCAGGCTGGGGCACTGAAGCTTTCTTT.

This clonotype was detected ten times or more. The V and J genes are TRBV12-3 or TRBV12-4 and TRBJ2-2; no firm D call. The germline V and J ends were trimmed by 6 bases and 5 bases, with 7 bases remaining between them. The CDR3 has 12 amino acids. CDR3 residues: CASRGETGELFF. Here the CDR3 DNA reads TGTGCCAGCAGGGGCGAAACCGGGGAGCTGTTTTTT.

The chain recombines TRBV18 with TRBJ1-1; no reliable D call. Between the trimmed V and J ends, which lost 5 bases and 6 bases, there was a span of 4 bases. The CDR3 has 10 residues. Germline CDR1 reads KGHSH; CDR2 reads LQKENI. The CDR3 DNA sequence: TGTGCCAGCTCAGGACCTGAAGCTTTCTTT. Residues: CASSGPEAFF.

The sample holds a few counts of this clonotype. The CDR3 loop is CSARGSGRAGSDTQYF. CDR3 coding DNA: TGCAGTGCTAGAGGTTCCGGGAGGGCCGGGTCAGATACGCAGTATTTT. This chain joins TRBV20-1 and TRBJ2-3, with TRBD2 matching over 8 bases. V gave up 1 base and J gave up 4 bases; unmatched junction bases: 10. This CDR3 contains 16 residues. The germline V gene encodes CDR1 DFQATT and CDR2 SNEGSKA (reference sequence).

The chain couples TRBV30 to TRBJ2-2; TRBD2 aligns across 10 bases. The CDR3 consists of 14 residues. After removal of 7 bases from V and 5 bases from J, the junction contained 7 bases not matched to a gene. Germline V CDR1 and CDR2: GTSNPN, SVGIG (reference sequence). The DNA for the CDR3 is TGTGCCTTCAATTTAGCGGGAGGTACCGGGGAGCTGTTTTTT. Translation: CAFNLAGGTGELFF.

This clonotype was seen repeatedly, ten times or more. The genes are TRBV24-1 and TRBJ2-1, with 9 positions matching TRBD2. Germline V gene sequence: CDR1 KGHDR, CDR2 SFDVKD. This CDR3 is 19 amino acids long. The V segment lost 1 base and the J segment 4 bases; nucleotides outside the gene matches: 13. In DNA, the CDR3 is TGTGCCACCAGTGATTTTAGGGCTGGAGGACTAGCGCTGTACAATGAGCAGTTCTTC. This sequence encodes CATSDFRAGGLALYNEQFF.

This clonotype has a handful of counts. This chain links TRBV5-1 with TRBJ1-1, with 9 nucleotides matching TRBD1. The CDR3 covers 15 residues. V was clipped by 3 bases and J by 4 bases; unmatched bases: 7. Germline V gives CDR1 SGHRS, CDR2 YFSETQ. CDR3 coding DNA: TGCGCCAGCAGCTCTGGGACAGGGCTGGGCACTGAAGCTTTCTTT. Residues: CASSSGTGLGTEAFF.

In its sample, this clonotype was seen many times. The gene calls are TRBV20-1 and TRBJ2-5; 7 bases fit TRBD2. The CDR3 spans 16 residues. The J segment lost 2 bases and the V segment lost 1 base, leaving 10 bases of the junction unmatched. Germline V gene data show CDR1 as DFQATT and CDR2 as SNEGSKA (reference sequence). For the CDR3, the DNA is TGCAGTGCTAGAGGACTAGCTCTCGTGCTTCAAGAGACCCAGTACTTC. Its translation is CSARGLALVLQETQYF.

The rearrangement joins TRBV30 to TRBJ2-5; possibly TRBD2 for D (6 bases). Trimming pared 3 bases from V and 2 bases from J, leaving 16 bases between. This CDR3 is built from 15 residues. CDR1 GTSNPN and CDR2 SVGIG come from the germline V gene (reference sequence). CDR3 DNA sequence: TGTGCCTGGAGGGCCGGGACTGTACCGCAAGAGACCCAGTACTTC. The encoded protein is CAWRAGTVPQETQYF.

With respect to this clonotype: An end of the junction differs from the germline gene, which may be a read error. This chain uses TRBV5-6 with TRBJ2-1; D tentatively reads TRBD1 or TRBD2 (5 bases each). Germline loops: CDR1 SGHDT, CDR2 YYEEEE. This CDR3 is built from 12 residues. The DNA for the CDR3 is TGTGCCAGCAGCTTGGGTTCCGGCAGGGCGGGCTTC. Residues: CASSLGSGRAGF.

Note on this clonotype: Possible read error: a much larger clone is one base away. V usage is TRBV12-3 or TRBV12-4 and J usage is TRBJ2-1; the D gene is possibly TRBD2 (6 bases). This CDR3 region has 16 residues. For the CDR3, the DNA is TGTGCCAGCAGTTTAGGGGGGAGGCGGTCCTTCAATGAGCAGTTCTTC. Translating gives CASSLGGRRSFNEQFF.

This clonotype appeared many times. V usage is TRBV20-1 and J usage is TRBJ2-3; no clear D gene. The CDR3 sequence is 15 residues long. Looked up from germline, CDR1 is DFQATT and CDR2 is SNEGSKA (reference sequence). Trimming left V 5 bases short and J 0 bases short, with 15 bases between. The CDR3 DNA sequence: TGCAGTGCTCATCATAGAAGCTCTAGCACAGATACGCAGTATTTT. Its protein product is CSAHHRSSSTDTQYF.

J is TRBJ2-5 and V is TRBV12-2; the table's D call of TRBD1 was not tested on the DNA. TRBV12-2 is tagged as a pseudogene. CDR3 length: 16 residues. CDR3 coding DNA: TGTGCAAGTCGCTTACCGGGACAGCTCTACCAAGAGACCCAGTACTTC. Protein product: CASRLPGQLYQETQYF.